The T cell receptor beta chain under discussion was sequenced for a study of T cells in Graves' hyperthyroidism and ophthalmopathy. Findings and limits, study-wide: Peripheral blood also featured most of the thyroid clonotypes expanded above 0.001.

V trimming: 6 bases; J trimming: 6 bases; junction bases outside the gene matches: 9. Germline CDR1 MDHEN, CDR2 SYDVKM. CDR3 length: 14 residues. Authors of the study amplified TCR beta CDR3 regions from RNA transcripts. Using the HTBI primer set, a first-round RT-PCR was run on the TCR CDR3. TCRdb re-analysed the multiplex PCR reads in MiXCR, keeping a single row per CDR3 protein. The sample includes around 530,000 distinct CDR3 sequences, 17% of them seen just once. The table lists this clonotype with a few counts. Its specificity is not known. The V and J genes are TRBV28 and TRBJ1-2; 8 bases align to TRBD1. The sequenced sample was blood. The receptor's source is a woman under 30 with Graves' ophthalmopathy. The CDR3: CASSRLTGEHGYTF. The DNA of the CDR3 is TGTGCCAGCAGCAGACTGACAGGGGAGCATGGCTACACCTTC.